The 26 T cell receptor beta chains below all came from one sample that was sequenced in a study of CD8+ T cells in alopecia areata. cDNA prepared by RNA extraction and subsequent reverse transcription served as the template for sequencing. Assay: immunoSEQ multiplex PCR; the TCRdb copy retains only in-frame clones and omits some. The sample lists fewer than 250,000 clones; more than 30% were seen once. Treatment meaning: oral pan-JAK inhibitor, 5-10 mg twice daily. The sequenced sample was CD4+ T cells sorted from blood, obtained around week 34, from a patient treated with tofacitinib. These receptors all come from a human donor with alopecia areata.

This clone has a handful of counts. The V gene is TRBV7-3, the J gene TRBJ2-7; D ambiguous. Trimming removed 0 bases from V and 3 bases from J, with 12 bases in between. The CDR3 loop spans 15 amino acids. The germline V gene has CDR1 SGHTA and CDR2 FQGTGA. The CDR3 DNA follows: TGTGCCAGCAGCTTAACGGGCAGGTTGGGCTACGAGCAGTACTTC. Translation gives CASSLTGRLGYEQYF.

This clone turned up a few times. This chain uses TRBV6-1 with TRBJ2-7; D gene unclear. The CDR3 totals 12 residues. Germline CDR1 is MNHNS and CDR2 is SASEGT. V was cut by 7 bases and J by 0 bases, with 7 bases left in between. Written as DNA, the CDR3 is TGTGCCAGCACCCTAAGCTCCTACGAGCAGTACTTC. Protein: CASTLSSYEQYF.

The V call is TRBV5-1, the J call TRBJ2-3; 11 bases are shared with TRBD2. The germline gives CDR1 SGHRS, CDR2 YFSETQ. V was pared by 6 bases and J by 6 bases, with 9 bases of the junction left unmatched. This CDR3 has 15 residues. The CDR3 nucleotides are TGCGCCAGCAACCCGGGTAGCGGGAGGGCGGATACGCAGTATTTT. Protein product: CASNPGSGRADTQYF.

This clone was detected a few times. This chain connects TRBV19 to TRBJ1-6; D gene uncertain. V dropped 4 bases and J dropped 7 bases, with 8 bases sitting between them. CDR1 is LNHDA and CDR2 is SQIVND in the germline V gene (reference sequence). The CDR3 covers 13 residues. The CDR3 loop reads CASSTRANSPLHF. CDR3 coding DNA: TGTGCCAGTAGTACCCGAGCCAATTCACCCCTCCACTTT.

The chain couples TRBV19 to TRBJ2-3; 13 positions agree with TRBD2. The V and J ends lost 4 bases and 2 bases, in that order; junction bases with no gene match: 3. Germline values: CDR1 LNHDA, CDR2 SQIVND (reference sequence). This CDR3 has 16 residues. CDR3 protein: CASSRGTSGITDTQYF. CDR3 nucleotides: TGTGCCAGTAGTAGAGGGACTAGCGGGATCACAGATACGCAGTATTTT.

The rearrangement uses TRBV7-9 and TRBJ1-5, with D perhaps TRBD1 (5 bases). V shed 4 bases and J shed 3 bases, with 7 bases lying between them. From germline, CDR1 is SEHNR and CDR2 FQNEAQ (reference sequence). There are 13 residues in the CDR3. The chain's CDR3 is CASSWGLNQPQHF. CDR3 coding DNA: TGTGCCAGCAGCTGGGGCCTCAATCAGCCCCAGCATTTT.

V is TRBV30 and J is TRBJ2-1; TRBD1 aligns across 8 bases. Germline V lookup: CDR1 GTSNPN, CDR2 SVGIG (reference sequence). J gave up 3 bases and V 5 bases, and 3 bases lay outside the gene matches. This CDR3 contains 13 residues. CDR3 region: CAWGQGNYNEQFF. CDR3 DNA sequence: TGTGCCTGGGGACAGGGCAACTACAATGAGCAGTTCTTC.

The genes are TRBV18 and TRBJ2-5; 9 bases agree with TRBD1. The CDR3 spans 16 residues. Germline trimming cut 2 bases from V and 1 base from J; bases unmatched to any gene: 5. Germline-derived CDR1 and CDR2 are KGHSH and LQKENI. CDR3 region: CASSPTGTGFQETQYF. In nucleotides, the CDR3 is TGTGCCAGCTCACCAACCGGGACAGGGTTCCAAGAGACCCAGTACTTC.

This chain connects TRBV4-1 to TRBJ1-6, with TRBD1 matching over 7 bases. J was trimmed by 6 bases and V by 3 bases; bases with no gene match: 8. Looked up from germline, CDR1 is MGHRA and CDR2 is YSYEKL. This CDR3 is 16 amino acids long. The CDR3 here is CASSHLSRGLNSPLHF. The CDR3 DNA sequence: TGCGCCAGCAGCCACCTCAGTAGGGGGCTTAATTCACCCCTCCACTTT.

This sequence joins TRBV7-3 and TRBJ2-6, with unresolved D. Germline values: CDR1 SGHTA, CDR2 FQGTGA. V dropped 5 bases and J dropped 2 bases, with 13 bases sitting between them. This CDR3 contains 16 residues. The CDR3: CASSQQTAPGANVLTF. In DNA, the CDR3 is TGTGCCAGCAGCCAACAAACAGCACCTGGGGCCAACGTCCTGACTTTC.

The CDR3 nucleotides read TGCAGCGTTGTACCCCGGATGATAAAAAGCACTGAAGCTTTCTTT. Encoded protein: CSVVPRMIKSTEAFF. The chain recombines TRBV29-1 with TRBJ1-1; D unresolved. The germline gives CDR1 SQVTM, CDR2 ANQGSEA. This CDR3 is 15 amino acids long. V was pared by 4 bases and J by 4 bases, with 19 bases between.

J is TRBJ1-1 and V is TRBV23-1; D not resolved. TRBV23-1 falls under the ORF class, with uncertain function. V lost 1 base and J lost 8, with 8 bases in between. The CDR3 runs 12 residues. This chain's CDR3 is CASSQLGSEAFF. The CDR3 nucleotides are TGCGCCAGCAGTCAATTGGGCTCCGAAGCTTTCTTT.

The genes are TRBV25-1 and TRBJ2-7, with D possibly matching TRBD1 (5 bases). V dropped 6 bases and J dropped 3 bases, with 27 bases sitting between them. The V gene's germline CDR1 is MGHDK and CDR2 SYGVNS. This CDR3 region has 18 residues. This chain's CDR3 is CASSGSTVKVALGYEQYF. The CDR3 bases are TGTGCCAGCAGCGGCTCGACAGTCAAGGTAGCCTTGGGCTACGAGCAGTACTTC.

The chain links TRBV30 to TRBJ2-1, with D possibly TRBD2 on 5 matching bases. This CDR3 is 12 amino acids long. Trimming removed 1 base from V and 4 bases from J, with 5 bases in between. Germline values: CDR1 GTSNPN, CDR2 SVGIG (reference sequence). CDR3 sequence reads: CAWSAGYNEQFF. CDR3 nucleotides: TGTGCCTGGAGTGCGGGGTACAATGAGCAGTTCTTC. Full variable domain (rest looked up from reference TRBV30 and TRBJ2-1): SQTIHQWPATLVQPVGSPLSLECTVEGTSNPNLYWYRQAAGRGLQLLFYSVGIGQISSEVPQNLSASRPQDRQFILSSKKLLLSDSGFYLCAWSAGYNEQFFGPGTRLTVL.

Many counts were recorded for this clone. The chain couples TRBV29-1 to TRBJ2-7; maybe TRBD1 (5 bases). Trimming removed 4 bases from V and 0 bases from J, with 10 bases in between. Germline V gene lookup returns CDR1 SQVTM and CDR2 ANQGSEA. The CDR3 is 13 residues long. This CDR3 reads CSVVVGASYEQYF. CDR3 in DNA: TGCAGCGTTGTGGTAGGGGCCTCCTACGAGCAGTACTTC.

This clone came up a few times. This rearrangement joins TRBV23-1 to TRBJ2-7, with 9 bases fitting TRBD2. TRBV23-1 is labeled an ORF, and its function is uncertain. V trimming: 1 base; J trimming: 1 base; junction bases outside the gene matches: 5. The CDR3 runs 16 residues. CDR3 in amino acids: CASSQFRTSESYEQYF. In nucleotides, the CDR3 is TGCGCCAGCAGTCAATTCCGGACTAGCGAGTCCTACGAGCAGTACTTC.

The chain couples TRBV25-1 to TRBJ1-4; no firm D call. The CDR3 length is 15 residues. CDR1 MGHDK and CDR2 SYGVNS come from the germline V gene. The V end lost 1 base, the J end lost 5 bases, and 11 bases lay between the germline ends. The CDR3 region has the DNA TGTGCCAGCAGTGAATCCGGGTTGACAAATGAAAAACTGTTTTTT. Translated, it gives CASSESGLTNEKLFF.

V and J are TRBV29-1 and TRBJ2-5, with D possibly matching TRBD1 (5 bases). Trimming pared 5 bases from V and 1 base from J, leaving 8 bases between. The germline gives CDR1 SQVTM, CDR2 ANQGSEA. CDR3 size: 12 residues. CDR3 sequence: CSVRTGQETQYF. For the CDR3, the DNA is TGCAGCGTTCGCACAGGCCAAGAGACCCAGTACTTC. The variable domain in full, with the rest retrieved from reference TRBV29-1 and TRBJ2-5, is SAVISQKPSRDICQRGTSLTIQCQVDSQVTMMFWYRQQPGQSLTLIATANQGSEATYESGFVIDKFPISRPNLTFSTLTVSNMSPEDSSIYLCSVRTGQETQYFGPGTRLLVL.

This clone was observed many times. This chain joins TRBV6-1 and TRBJ2-1, with a possible D match to TRBD1 (5 bases). CDR1 MNHNS and CDR2 SASEGT come from the germline V gene. CDR3 size: 13 residues. The V and J ends lost 1 base and 9 bases respectively, with 10 bases between them. The CDR3 protein is CASSEVGRGEQFF. The CDR3 coding sequence is TGTGCCAGCAGTGAAGTAGGAAGGGGTGAGCAGTTCTTC.

This rearrangement joins TRBV6-5 to TRBJ1-2; 9 positions match TRBD1. This CDR3 spans 13 amino acids. Losses at the gene ends were 5 bases for V and 8 bases for J; bases not matched to a gene: 6. Germline CDR1 and CDR2: MNHEY and SVGAGI. The CDR3 DNA follows: TGTGCCAGCAGTACCGGGACAGGGAACGGCTACACCTTC. It codes for CASSTGTGNGYTF.

The J gene is TRBJ2-3, the V gene TRBV5-1; D is possibly TRBD1 (6 bases). CDR3 length: 15 residues. Trimming shortened V by 1 base and J by 3 bases, and 12 bases separated the two germline ends. Germline lookup yields CDR1 SGHRS and CDR2 YFSETQ. Written as DNA, the CDR3 is TGCGCCAGCAGCTTGCCCCGTGACAGGACAGATACGCAGTATTTT. Residues: CASSLPRDRTDTQYF.

This clone has only a few counts. The chain employs TRBV7-9 and TRBJ2-3; a weak D match, TRBD1 (5 bases). The CDR3 totals 15 residues. Trimming removed 4 bases at V and 3 bases at J, with 14 bases between. Germline V gene sequence: CDR1 SEHNR, CDR2 FQNEAQ (reference sequence). CDR3 residues: CASSSQGPRTDTQYF. CDR3 bases: TGTGCCAGCAGCTCCCAGGGCCCAAGGACAGATACGCAGTATTTT. The full variable domain, rest sourced from reference TRBV7-9 and TRBJ2-3, is DTGVSQNPRHKITKRGQNVTFRCDPISEHNRLYWYRQTLGQGPEFLTYFQNEAQLEKSRLLSDRFSAERPKGSFSTLEIQRTEQGDSAMYLCASSSQGPRTDTQYFGPGTRLTVL.

This chain connects TRBV18 to TRBJ2-6, with D unclear. The length of the CDR3 is 18 residues. V was clipped by 2 bases and J by 0 bases, with 14 bases between them. Per germline, CDR1 KGHSH and CDR2 LQKENI. The CDR3 loop reads CASSPGPFRSSGANVLTF. DNA for the CDR3: TGTGCCAGCTCACCAGGCCCGTTTCGAAGCTCTGGGGCCAACGTCCTGACTTTC.

This clone was picked up a small number of times. The DNA of the CDR3 is TGTGCCAGTAGTATTCCCTCTGGGGCCAACGTCCTGACTTTC. Translated: CASSIPSGANVLTF. The chain recombines TRBV19 with TRBJ2-6; D unresolved. Germline loops: CDR1 LNHDA, CDR2 SQIVND (reference sequence). The CDR3 has 14 residues. The ends were cut back, 3 bases at V and 0 bases at J, with 3 bases in the middle.

V is TRBV4-1 and J is TRBJ2-7; D not certain. Trimming pared 3 bases from V and 5 bases from J, leaving 14 bases between. Germline values: CDR1 MGHRA, CDR2 YSYEKL. The CDR3 length is 14 residues. CDR3 sequence: CASSQPLKSDEQYF. Here the CDR3 DNA reads TGCGCCAGCAGCCAGCCATTAAAGAGCGACGAGCAGTACTTC.

CDR3: CASSLALGVNSPLHF. The CDR3, as DNA: TGTGCCAGCAGCTTAGCCTTAGGGGTAAATTCACCCCTCCACTTT. This chain links TRBV7-8 with TRBJ1-6; maybe TRBD1 (5 bases). V was trimmed by 0 bases and J by 7 bases, leaving 10 bases between them. Germline-derived CDR1 and CDR2 are SGHVS and FQNEAQ. The CDR3 is 15 residues long.